Given below is one TCR beta chain in context. The target antigen is unknown. Germline loops: CDR1 SGDLS, CDR2 YYNGEE. V lost 0 bases and J lost 8; bases outside the gene matches: 8. The CDR3 sequence is 16 residues long. This specimen belongs to a study of shared clonotypes between healthy human individuals. Study summary: Aged 18 to 49, the donors were two women and a few men.

Findings and caveats of the study: A handful of donors showed sharing of around 5.3% of naive CD4 clonotypes. Inspection by rarefaction showed sorted-subset sequencing to be incomplete despite large depth.

Some clones are missing from TCRdb's copy, which holds only in-frame ones; the method was immunoSEQ multiplex PCR. This table has about 2.2 million clones, 90% to 95% appearing once. Naive CD8 cells were CD45RO-negative, positively selected for CCR7, excluding terminally differentiated effector memory CD45RA+ cells. The material sequenced was naive CD8+ T cells from PBMCs. The clonotype was recovered from a man younger than 35 in good health. Some clones in this sample may be carry-over from other donors' samples. V is TRBV9 and J is TRBJ2-1; 10 positions match TRBD2. CDR3 protein: CASSVGRAGGAHEQFF. The CDR3 nucleotides are TGTGCCAGCAGCGTAGGGCGAGCGGGAGGGGCGCATGAGCAGTTCTTC.